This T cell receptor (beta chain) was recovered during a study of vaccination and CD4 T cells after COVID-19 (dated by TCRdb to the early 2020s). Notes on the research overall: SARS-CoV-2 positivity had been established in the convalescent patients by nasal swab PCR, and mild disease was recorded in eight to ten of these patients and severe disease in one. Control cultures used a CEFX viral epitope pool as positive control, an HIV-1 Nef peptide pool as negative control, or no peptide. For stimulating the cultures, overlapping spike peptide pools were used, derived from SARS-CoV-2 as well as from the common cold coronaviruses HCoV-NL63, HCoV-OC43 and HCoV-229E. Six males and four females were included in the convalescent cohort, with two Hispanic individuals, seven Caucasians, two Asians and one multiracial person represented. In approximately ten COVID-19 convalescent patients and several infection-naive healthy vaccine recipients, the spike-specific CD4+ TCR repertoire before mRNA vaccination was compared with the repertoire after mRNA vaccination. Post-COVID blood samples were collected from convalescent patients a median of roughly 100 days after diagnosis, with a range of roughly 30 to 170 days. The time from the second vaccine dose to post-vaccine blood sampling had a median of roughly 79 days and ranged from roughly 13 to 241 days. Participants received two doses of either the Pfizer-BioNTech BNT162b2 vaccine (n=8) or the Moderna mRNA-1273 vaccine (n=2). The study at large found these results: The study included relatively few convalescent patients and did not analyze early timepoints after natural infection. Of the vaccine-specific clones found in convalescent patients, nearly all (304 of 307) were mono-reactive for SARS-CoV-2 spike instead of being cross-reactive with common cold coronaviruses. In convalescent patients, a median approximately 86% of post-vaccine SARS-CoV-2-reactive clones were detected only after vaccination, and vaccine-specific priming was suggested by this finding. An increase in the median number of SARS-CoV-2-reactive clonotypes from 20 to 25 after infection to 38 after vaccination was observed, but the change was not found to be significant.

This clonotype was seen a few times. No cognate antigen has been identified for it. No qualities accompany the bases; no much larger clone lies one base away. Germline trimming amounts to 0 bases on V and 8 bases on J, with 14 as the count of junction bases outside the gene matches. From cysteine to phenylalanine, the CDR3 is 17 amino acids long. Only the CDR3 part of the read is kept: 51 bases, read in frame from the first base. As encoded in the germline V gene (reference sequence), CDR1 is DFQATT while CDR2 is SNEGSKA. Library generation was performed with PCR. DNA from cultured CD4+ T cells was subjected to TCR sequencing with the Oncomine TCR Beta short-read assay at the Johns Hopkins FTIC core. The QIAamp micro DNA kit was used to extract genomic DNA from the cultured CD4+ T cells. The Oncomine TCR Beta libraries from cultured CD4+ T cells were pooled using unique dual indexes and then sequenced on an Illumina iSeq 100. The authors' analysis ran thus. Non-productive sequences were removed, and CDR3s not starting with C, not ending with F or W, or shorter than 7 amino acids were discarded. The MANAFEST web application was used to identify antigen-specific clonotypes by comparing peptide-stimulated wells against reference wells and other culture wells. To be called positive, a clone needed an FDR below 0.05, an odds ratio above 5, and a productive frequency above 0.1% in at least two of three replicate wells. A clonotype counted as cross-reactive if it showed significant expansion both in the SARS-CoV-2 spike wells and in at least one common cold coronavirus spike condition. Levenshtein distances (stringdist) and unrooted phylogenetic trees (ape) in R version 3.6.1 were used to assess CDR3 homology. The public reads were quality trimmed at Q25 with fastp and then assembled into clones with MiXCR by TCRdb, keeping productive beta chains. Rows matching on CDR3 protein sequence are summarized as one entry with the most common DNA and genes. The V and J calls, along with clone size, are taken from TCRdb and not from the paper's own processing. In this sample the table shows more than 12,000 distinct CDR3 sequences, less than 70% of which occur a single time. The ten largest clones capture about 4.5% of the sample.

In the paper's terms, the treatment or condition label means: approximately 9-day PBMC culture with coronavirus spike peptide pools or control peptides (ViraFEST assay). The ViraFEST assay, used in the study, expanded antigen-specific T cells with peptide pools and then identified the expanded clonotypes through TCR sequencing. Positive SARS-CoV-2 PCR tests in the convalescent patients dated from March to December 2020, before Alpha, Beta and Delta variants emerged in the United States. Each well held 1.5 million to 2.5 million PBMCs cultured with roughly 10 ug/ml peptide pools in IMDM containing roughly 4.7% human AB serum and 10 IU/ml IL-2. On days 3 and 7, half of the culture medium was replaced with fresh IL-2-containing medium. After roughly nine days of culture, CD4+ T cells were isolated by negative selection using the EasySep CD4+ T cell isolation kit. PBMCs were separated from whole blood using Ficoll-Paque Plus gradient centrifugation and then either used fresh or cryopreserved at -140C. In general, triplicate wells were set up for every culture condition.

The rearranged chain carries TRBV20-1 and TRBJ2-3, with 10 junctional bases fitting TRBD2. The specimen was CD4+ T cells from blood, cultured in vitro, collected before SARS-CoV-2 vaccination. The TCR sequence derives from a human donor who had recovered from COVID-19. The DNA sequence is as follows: TGCAGTGCTAGAGAAGCGAGCGGGAGGGCCGTTAGGGGTACGCAGTATTTT. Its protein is CSAREASGRAVRGTQYF.